This T cell receptor (beta chain) is drawn from a study of T cell responses to AZD1222 COVID-19 vaccine (dated by TCRdb to the early 2020s). Some background on the complete study: AZD1222 recipients given second doses at about 4 weeks or at about 12 weeks were pooled, since spike-specific TCR depth and breadth were not found to differ between the two schedules. A total of under 250 trial participants underwent TCR sequencing, of whom roughly 210 had received two doses of AZD1222 and some 25 had received two doses of the MenACWY control vaccine. Trial participants were enrolled into age subgroups of 18-55, 56-69 and 70-plus years, which contained around 150, 29 and 61 TCR-sequenced participants, respectively.

A note on this clone: What this receptor recognizes is not known. No base qualities exist here, and no much larger clone lies one base off it.

Trimming removed 0 bases from V and 2 bases from J, leaving 14 bases between the germline ends. Inclusive of the bounding cysteine and phenylalanine, the CDR3 is 16 residues long. Here the CDR3 DNA is all that survives: 48 bases in frame from base 1. From a lookup of the germline V gene, CDR1 and CDR2 are SGHRS and YFSETQ. The CDR3 regions of human TCRbeta chains were analyzed by immunosequencing. On the study's bioinformatics: Repertoire TCRs were matched against a reference library of SARS-CoV-2-specific TCRs generated with the MIRA antigen-specificity platform. Breadth was defined as the fraction of unique TCRs that were SARS-CoV-2-associated, and depth was defined as the fraction of total T cells that were SARS-CoV-2-associated. Using the MIRA data, each spike-specific TCR was assigned both to the spike region to which the TCR was reactive and to a CD4 or CD8 class. Log10-transformed breadth and depth values were compared by one-way ANOVA with Sidak's multiple comparisons tests. TCRdb's version of the immuneACCESS table is confined to in-frame rearrangements and falls short of the full clone set. An unresolved V gene accounts for under half of the shortfall where checked; the remainder is of unknown origin. The D gene and trimming were derived from the DNA, and the V and J assignments and clone size from that table. The sample contains roughly 99,000 clones, roughly 87% of them found a single time. Jointly, the top ten make up 3.5% to 4.5% of the sample.

Reading the label with the study, this specimen's time point is: baseline before first vaccination. Samples from vaccinated people were obtained from the UK trials COV001 and COV002, which included a single-blind randomized controlled phase 2/3 trial of AZD1222 (ChAdOx1 nCoV-19) in healthy adults. For TCRbeta chain sequencing, PBMC samples were collected from trial participants at day 0 and at day 28 after the second dose. Study-wide findings and limitations: After two AZD1222 doses, spike-specific TCR breadth and depth were significantly higher than at day 0 and than in MenACWY recipients. Only five to seven AZD1222 recipients were SARS-CoV-2 seropositive at baseline, limiting conclusions about previously exposed vaccinees. Reportedly, almost half of the unique spike-specific TCRs recognized epitopes lying outside the regions that are mutated in the B.1.351 and B.1.1.7 variants. Vaccine-associated CD4 TCRs spanned the whole spike protein, with dominant responses in regions 160-218 and 743-854. Because no samples from the day 14 peak response were available, repertoires could be characterized only after the peak T cell response. Participants were mostly white British, with more females than males. The authors suggested clonal diversity may have been underestimated. The 56-69-year group was small, and its depth increase did not reach significance, likely because of low power.

This sequence was found in an adult in good health. The sequences come from peripheral blood, collected on day 0 of AZD1222 vaccination. The rearrangement combines TRBV5-1 with TRBJ1-2; no D segment can be confidently identified. The CDR3 loop reads CASSLAVSWENYGYTF. The bases read TGCGCCAGCAGCTTGGCCGTATCCTGGGAGAACTATGGCTACACCTTC. With the rest looked up from the reference TRBV5-1 and TRBJ1-2 genes rather than sequenced, the full variable domain is KAGVTQTPRYLIKTRGQQVTLSCSPISGHRSVSWYQQTPGQGLQFLFEYFSETQRNKGNFPGRFSGRQFSNSRSEMNVSTLELGDSALYLCASSLAVSWENYGYTFGSGTRLTVV.